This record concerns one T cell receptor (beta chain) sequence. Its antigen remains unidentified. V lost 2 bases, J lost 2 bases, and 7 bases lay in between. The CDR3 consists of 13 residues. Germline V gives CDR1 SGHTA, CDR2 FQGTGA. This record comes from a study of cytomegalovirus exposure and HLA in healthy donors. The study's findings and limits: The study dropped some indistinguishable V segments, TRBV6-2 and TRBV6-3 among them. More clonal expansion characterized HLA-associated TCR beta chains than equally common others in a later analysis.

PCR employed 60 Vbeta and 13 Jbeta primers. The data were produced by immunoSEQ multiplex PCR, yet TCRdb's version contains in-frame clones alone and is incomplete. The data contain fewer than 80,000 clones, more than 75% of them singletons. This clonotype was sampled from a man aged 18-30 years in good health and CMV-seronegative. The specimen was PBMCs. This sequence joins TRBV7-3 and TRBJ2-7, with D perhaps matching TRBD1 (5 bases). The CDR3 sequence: CASSLAGTYEQYF. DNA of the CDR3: TGTGCCAGCAGCTTAGCAGGGACCTACGAGCAGTACTTC.